The 9 T cell receptor beta chains given below trace back to one sample, sequenced in a study of technical replicates of blood from a handful of donors. Clones were sequenced by immunoSEQ multiplex PCR, and TCRdb holds only the in-frame ones, with some missing. Altogether about 87,000 clones are present, 95% being singletons, with the ten largest covering 0.34%. Sequencing was performed on T cells isolated from PBMCs. The receptors come from a human donor in good health.

This clone has only a few counts. The V and J genes are TRBV29-1 and TRBJ1-1; D unclear. Trimming removed 6 bases from V and 0 bases from J, with 14 bases in between. Germline lookup yields CDR1 SQVTM and CDR2 ANQGSEA. The CDR3 is made up of 14 amino acids. The chain's CDR3 is CSVPGRDMNTEAFF. As DNA, the CDR3 is TGCAGCGTCCCCGGCCGGGATATGAACACTGAAGCTTTCTTT.

The gene calls are TRBV21-1 and TRBJ2-5; the table's D call TRBD2 went unverified against the DNA. TRBV21-1 is recorded as a pseudogene. This CDR3 is 15 amino acids long. CDR3 in DNA: TGTGCCAGCAGCAATTTTGCGGGGGATCAAGAGACCCAGTACTTC. Amino acids: CASSNFAGDQETQYF.

This clone was seen just once. V is TRBV7-9 and J is TRBJ1-1; D is uncertain. CDR1 and CDR2 (germline): SEHNR, FQNEAQ (reference sequence). Trimming took 5 bases from V and 7 from J, leaving 11 bases between them. The CDR3 loop spans 12 amino acids. CDR3 loop: CASSANSGEAFF. The CDR3 nucleotides are TGTGCCAGCAGCGCCAACAGCGGTGAAGCTTTCTTT. Full variable domain (remainder filled in from reference TRBV7-9 and TRBJ1-1): DTGVSQNPRHKITKRGQNVTFRCDPISEHNRLYWYRQTLGQGPEFLTYFQNEAQLEKSRLLSDRFSAERPKGSFSTLEIQRTEQGDSAMYLCASSANSGEAFFGQGTRLTVV.

This clone came up once. V and J are TRBV19 and TRBJ1-1; TRBD1 matches at 7 bases. The junction had 5 bases not matched to a gene; V was cut back by 3 bases and J by 7 bases. The CDR3 is 13 amino acids. The V gene's germline CDR1 is LNHDA and CDR2 SQIVND (reference sequence). The CDR3 loop is CASSMDRSSEAFF. The CDR3, as DNA: TGTGCCAGTAGTATGGACAGGAGTAGTGAAGCTTTCTTT.

This clone has a single count. The chain uses TRBV5-1 and TRBJ2-1; 10 bases are a match to TRBD2. J lost 0 bases, V lost 5 bases, and 2 bases had no gene match. The CDR3 is 15 amino acids. Per the germline V gene, CDR1 is SGHRS and CDR2 is YFSETQ. The DNA for the CDR3 is TGCGCCAGCAGACCTAGCGGGAGCTCCTACAATGAGCAGTTCTTC. Translated: CASRPSGSSYNEQFF.

V and J are TRBV30 and TRBJ2-7; TRBD1 matches 7 bases. The CDR3 is made up of 14 amino acids. Looked up from germline, CDR1 is GTSNPN and CDR2 is SVGIG (reference sequence). Trimming at V came to 5 bases and at J to 2 bases, leaving 9 bases not matched to a gene. CDR3 region: CAWLTYRGTYEQYF. For the CDR3, the DNA is TGTGCCTGGTTAACTTACAGGGGTACCTACGAGCAGTACTTC.

The rearrangement links TRBV28 to TRBJ1-5; D might be TRBD1 (5 bases). Germline V lookup: CDR1 MDHEN, CDR2 SYDVKM. V was shortened by 7 bases and J by 5 bases, with 12 bases between the two germline ends. The CDR3 spans 13 residues. The DNA of the CDR3 is TGTGCCAGCATTCAGGGTGGCGATCAGCCCCAGCATTTT. It translates to CASIQGGDQPQHF.

The rearrangement uses TRBV7-8 and TRBJ2-3; D is unclear. V was clipped by 3 bases and J by 5 bases, with 9 bases between them. Germline V CDR1 and CDR2: SGHVS, FQNEAQ. This CDR3 has 13 amino acids. The CDR3 coding sequence is TGTGCCAGCAGCTTTGGAGTGGGAGATACGCAGTATTTT. This sequence encodes CASSFGVGDTQYF.

J is TRBJ1-1 and V is TRBV5-4, with unresolved D. CDR1 is SGHNT, CDR2 YYREEE, per germline (reference sequence). V was pared by 6 bases and J by 0 bases, with 6 bases between. The CDR3 is 12 amino acids. The CDR3 protein is CASTGVNTEAFF. The CDR3, as DNA: TGTGCCAGCACCGGGGTGAACACTGAAGCTTTCTTT.